This T cell receptor (beta chain) was documented in a study of B cell selection in AIRE deficiency. Sorting defined conventional CD4 T cells as CD4+CD127+. Here immunoSEQ multiplex PCR was the method, and the copy in TCRdb shows in-frame clones only, minus some. The repertoire holds 20,000 to 25,000 clones, with 95% to 98% as singletons. A remark on this clone: Its antigen remains unidentified.

Study-wide results and caveats: Only about 10% of approximately 3,700 shared Treg sequences were patient-specific; 30% to 40% healthy-specific.

CDR1 and CDR2 from the germline V gene are MNHEY and SVGAGI. The CDR3 covers 15 residues. The trim removed 6 bases at V and 8 bases at J, leaving 10 bases unmatched. The receptor was isolated from a human donor with AIRE deficiency. Source material: conventional CD4+ T cells sorted from PBMCs. V is TRBV6-5 and J is TRBJ1-4, with TRBD1 matching 9 bases. DNA for the CDR3: TGTGCCAGCAGGGGGACAGGGTGGGGAGTAGAAAAACTGTTTTTT. Translating it yields CASRGTGWGVEKLFF.